This TCR beta chain was profiled in a study of molecular identifiers for immune sequencing clone quantification. Notes on the study in general: Clones of above 20 RNA copies carried over 99% of effector molecules; in naive cells they carried under 1%.

Unmatched junction bases numbered 6, after V lost 6 bases and J lost 5 bases. CDR3 length: 13 amino acids. This clonotype has at least ten counts. Its cognate antigen is unknown. TCRdb itself ran the PCR reads through MiXCR, one entry per CDR3 protein. Altogether a few hundred thousand distinct CDR3 sequences are present, about 22% being singletons, with the ten largest covering 0.7% to 1%. J is TRBJ2-7 and V is TRBV12-3 or TRBV12-4; 8 bases match TRBD1. Sequenced input: naive CD8+ T cells from blood, with Jurkat cell RNA spiked in. Subset specified: FACS-sorted CD8+CD4-CCR7+CD45RA+ naive T cells. The receptor's source is a human donor in good health. Some libraries in this study had Jurkat cell RNA spiked in. CDR3 nucleotides: TGTGCCAGCAGCCGTGGACAGGGCCACGAGCAGTACTTC. Encoded protein: CASSRGQGHEQYF.